This TCR beta chain was found in a study of blood T cell repertoires in COVID-19. For the study at large: COVID-19 samples, acute and convalescent, were from the United States, Italy and Spain. PBMCs, B-cell-depleted T cells, or T cells were the source of the cDNA or gDNA that made up the material.

As processed by the authors: Amplifying reference gene primers gave estimates of nucleated cell counts. The method was immunoSEQ multiplex PCR; TCRdb's version includes in-frame clones alone and lacks a portion of them. The V and J calls and the clone size are those of that table, but D and trimming were determined from the DNA. The sample lists 130,000 to 150,000 clones, roughly three quarters seen once, with more than 1.5% in the top ten. This clone was seen a handful of times. V dropped 10 bases and J dropped 6; count of bases not matched to a gene: 11. Germline CDR1 is SNHLY and CDR2 is FYNNEI. This CDR3 is 15 amino acids long.

The rearrangement joins TRBV2 to TRBJ2-2; 10 bases align to TRBD2. Sequencing was done on a sample of peripheral blood. The source of this sequence is a woman in her sixties with acute or convalescent COVID-19. CDR3: CAKGAAGGVAGELFF. CDR3 DNA: TGTGCCAAAGGGGCAGCGGGAGGGGTAGCCGGGGAGCTGTTTTTT.